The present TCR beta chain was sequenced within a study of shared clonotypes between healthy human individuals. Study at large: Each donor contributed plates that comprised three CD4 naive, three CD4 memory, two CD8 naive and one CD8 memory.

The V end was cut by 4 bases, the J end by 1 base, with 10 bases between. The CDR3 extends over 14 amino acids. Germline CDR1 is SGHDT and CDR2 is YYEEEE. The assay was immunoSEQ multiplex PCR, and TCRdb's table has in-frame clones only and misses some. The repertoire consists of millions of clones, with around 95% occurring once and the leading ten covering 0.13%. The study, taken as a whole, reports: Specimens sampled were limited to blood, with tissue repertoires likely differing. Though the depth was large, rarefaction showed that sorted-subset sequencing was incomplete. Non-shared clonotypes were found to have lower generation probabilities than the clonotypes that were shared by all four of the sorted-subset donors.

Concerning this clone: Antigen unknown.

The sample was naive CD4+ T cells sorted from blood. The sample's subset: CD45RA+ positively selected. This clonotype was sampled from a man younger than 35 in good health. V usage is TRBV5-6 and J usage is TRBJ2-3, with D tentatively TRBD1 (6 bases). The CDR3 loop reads CASSIRQGTDTQYF. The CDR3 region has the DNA TGTGCCAGCAGCATCAGACAGGGCACAGATACGCAGTATTTT.